The clone carrying this T cell receptor beta chain has just a few counts. The antigen is undetermined. The CDR3 runs to 13 residues. CDR1 and CDR2 from the germline V gene are SGDLS and YYNGEE. The V end lost 0 bases, the J end lost 8 bases, and 9 bases lay between the germline ends. There was one heparinised blood draw per donor, averaging roughly 110 mL. Each of the sorted populations had a purity greater than 95%. Expressed TCRB transcripts were sequenced because the entire RNA isolate underwent reverse transcription. Libraries were prepared by immunoSEQ multiplex PCR; TCRdb keeps only in-frame clonotypes and omits some of them. The sample records hundreds of thousands of clones, around an eighth being singletons. The data originate from a study of beta chain features in type 1 diabetes. At the level of the study: There was similarity between patients and healthy donors in age, gender and cell yields. Study results and caveats: When Type 1 diabetes patients were examined, their TCRB CDR3s proved moderately but significantly shorter in all four CD4+ subsets. Healthy donors had naive, central memory and Treg TCRB repertoires that appeared less similar than those seen among patients.

Sequenced sample: naive CD4+ T cells from blood. V and J are TRBV9 and TRBJ2-4, with no clear D. The sequence came from a man in his late teens or twenties with type 1 diabetes. The CDR3 nucleotides read TGTGCCAGCAGCGTAGGGGGAAGGGACATTCAGTACTTC. Protein product: CASSVGGRDIQYF.